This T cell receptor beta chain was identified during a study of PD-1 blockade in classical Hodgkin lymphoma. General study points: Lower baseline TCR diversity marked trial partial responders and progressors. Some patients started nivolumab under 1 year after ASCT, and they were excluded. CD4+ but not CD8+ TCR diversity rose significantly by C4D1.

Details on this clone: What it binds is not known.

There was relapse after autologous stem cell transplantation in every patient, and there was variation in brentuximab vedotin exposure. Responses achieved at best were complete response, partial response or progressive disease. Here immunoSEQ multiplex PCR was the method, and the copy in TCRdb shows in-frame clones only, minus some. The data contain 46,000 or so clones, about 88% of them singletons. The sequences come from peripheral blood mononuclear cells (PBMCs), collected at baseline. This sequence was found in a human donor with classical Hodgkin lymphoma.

The CDR3 region is CSVEIWGGPGYGYTF. As DNA, the CDR3 is TGCAGCGTTGAAATATGGGGGGGGCCCGGGTATGGCTACACCTTC. This chain connects TRBV29-1 to TRBJ1-2; D perhaps matches TRBD1 (6 bases). This CDR3 has 15 amino acids. The germline gives CDR1 SQVTM, CDR2 ANQGSEA. The V and J ends lost 2 bases and 5 bases respectively, with 18 bases between them.